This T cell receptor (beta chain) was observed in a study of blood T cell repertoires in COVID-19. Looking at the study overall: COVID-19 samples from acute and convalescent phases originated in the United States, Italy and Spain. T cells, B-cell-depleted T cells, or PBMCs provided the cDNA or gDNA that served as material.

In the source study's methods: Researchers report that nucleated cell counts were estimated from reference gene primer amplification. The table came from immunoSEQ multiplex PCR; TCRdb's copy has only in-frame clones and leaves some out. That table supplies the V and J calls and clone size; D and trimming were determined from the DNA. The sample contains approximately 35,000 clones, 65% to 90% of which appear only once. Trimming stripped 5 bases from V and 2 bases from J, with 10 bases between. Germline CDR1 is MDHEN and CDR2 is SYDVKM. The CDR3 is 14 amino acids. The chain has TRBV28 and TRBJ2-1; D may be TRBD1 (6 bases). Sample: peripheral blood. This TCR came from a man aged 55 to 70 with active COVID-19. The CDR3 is CASSLTGTYNEQFF. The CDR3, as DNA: TGTGCCAGCAGTCTCACAGGGACCTACAATGAGCAGTTCTTC. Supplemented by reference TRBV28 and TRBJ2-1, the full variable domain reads DVKVTQSSRYLVKRTGEKVFLECVQDMDHENMFWYRQDPGLGLRLIYFSYDVKMKEKGDIPEGYSVSREKKERFSLILESASTNQTSMYLCASSLTGTYNEQFFGPGTRLTVL.